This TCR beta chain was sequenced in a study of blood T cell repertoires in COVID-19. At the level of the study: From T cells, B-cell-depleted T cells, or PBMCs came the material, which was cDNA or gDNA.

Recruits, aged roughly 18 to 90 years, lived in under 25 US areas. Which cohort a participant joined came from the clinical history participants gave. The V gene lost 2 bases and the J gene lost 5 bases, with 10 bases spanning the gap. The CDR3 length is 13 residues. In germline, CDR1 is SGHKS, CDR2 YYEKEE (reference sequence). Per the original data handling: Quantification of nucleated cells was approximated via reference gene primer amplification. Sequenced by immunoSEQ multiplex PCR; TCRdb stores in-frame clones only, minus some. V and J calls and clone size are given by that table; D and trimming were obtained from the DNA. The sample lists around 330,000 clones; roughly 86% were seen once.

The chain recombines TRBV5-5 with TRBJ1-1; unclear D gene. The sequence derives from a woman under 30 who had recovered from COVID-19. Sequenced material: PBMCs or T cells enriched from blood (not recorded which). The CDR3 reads CASSFSEKTEAFF. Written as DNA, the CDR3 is TGTGCCAGCAGCTTTAGCGAAAAGACTGAAGCTTTCTTT.